The clone carrying this T cell receptor (beta chain) was counted ten times or more. Its matching antigen is unknown. TCRdb reanalysed the 5' RACE reads using MiXCR and keeps one entry per CDR3 protein. The profile shows about 520,000 distinct CDR3 sequences, 22% of them singletons. The data were obtained in a study of identical twins. Study-wide points: Its conclusions, products of cross-sectional statistical analysis, did not come from following the same donors.

This CDR3 has 13 residues. Trimming at V came to 8 bases and at J to 11 bases, leaving 12 bases not matched to a gene. These data were likewise used in another study, on T cells expressing NK-cell markers. This second report adds: HCMV seropositivity characterized seven of the eight sequenced donors, and seronegativity one. Dominant NKG2C+ clonotypes accounted for 1.0-7.0% of CD8+ T cells in a handful of donors.

The sequenced material came from CD4+ T cells sorted from blood. The sequence was collected from a woman aged 18-29 years in good health. The chain couples TRBV12-3 or TRBV12-4 to TRBJ2-1, with 7 bases that match TRBD1. The CDR3 coding sequence is TGTGCCAGCGCCCGGACAGGTATAAGGCAGCAGTTCTTC. Its protein is CASARTGIRQQFF.